These 25 T cell receptor beta chains share one sample of origin, sequenced in a study of blood T cell repertoires in COVID-19. Repertoires were generated with immunoSEQ multiplex PCR, while TCRdb's copy carries only in-frame clones and drops some. This table has about 68,000 clones, approximately 90% appearing once. Sequencing was carried out using peripheral blood. The receptors shown here come from a man aged 45-65 years with acute or convalescent COVID-19.

The chain has TRBV27 and TRBJ1-1; no firm D call. Germline lookup yields CDR1 MNHEY and CDR2 SMNVEV (reference sequence). Trimming left V 9 bases short and J 1 base short, with 12 bases between. The CDR3 contains 13 residues. The CDR3 region has the DNA TGTGCCAGGGAAAGGCAGCGGAACACTGAAGCTTTCTTT. Its translation: CARERQRNTEAFF.

This CDR3 reads CATSRRRTGGSTNEKLFF. CDR3 coding DNA: TGTGCCACCAGCAGAAGACGGACAGGGGGCTCGACTAATGAAAAACTGTTTTTT. The V gene is TRBV15, the J gene TRBJ1-4, with 11 bases lining up with TRBD1. CDR3 length: 18 amino acids. Germline V gene lookup returns CDR1 LNHNV and CDR2 YYDKDF (reference sequence). The V segment lost 2 bases and the J segment 2 bases; nucleotides outside the gene matches: 7. Using reference TRBV15 and TRBJ1-4 for the parts outside the CDR3, the full variable domain is DAMVIQNPRYQVTQFGKPVTLSCSQTLNHNVMYWYQQKSSQAPKLLFHYYDKDFNNEADTPDNFQSRRPNTSFCFLDIRSPGLGDTAMYLCATSRRRTGGSTNEKLFFGSGTQLSVL.

V is TRBV29-1 and J is TRBJ2-3, with TRBD2 matching over 9 bases. The CDR3 covers 14 residues. V shed 1 base and J 1 base; nucleotides not matched to a gene: 0. Germline V lookup: CDR1 SQVTM, CDR2 ANQGSEA. CDR3 in amino acids: CSVEGTSGTDTQYF. Written as DNA, the CDR3 is TGCAGCGTTGAAGGGACTAGCGGCACAGATACGCAGTATTTT.

The chain links TRBV19 to TRBJ1-2, with 9 bases aligning to TRBD1. In germline, CDR1 is LNHDA, CDR2 SQIVND (reference sequence). This CDR3 has 15 amino acids. V shed 4 bases, J shed 4 bases, and the junction held 7 bases outside the gene matches. CDR3 DNA sequence: TGTGCCAGTAGTACACAGGGGGCGCTCAGCTATGGCTACACCTTC. Translation: CASSTQGALSYGYTF. The full variable domain, in which reference TRBV19 and TRBJ1-2 provide the parts outside the CDR3, is DGGITQSPKYLFRKEGQNVTLSCEQNLNHDAMYWYRQDPGQGLRLIYYSQIVNDFQKGDIAEGYSVSREKKESFPLTVTSAQKNPTAFYLCASSTQGALSYGYTFGSGTRLTVV.

The genes are TRBV27 and TRBJ2-3, with 13 bases lining up with TRBD2. Germline V gene data show CDR1 as MNHEY and CDR2 as SMNVEV (reference sequence). V lost 6 bases, J lost 4 bases, and 4 bases stayed unmatched. The CDR3 extends over 15 amino acids. CDR3 nucleotides: TGTGCCAGCAGGGGACTAGCGGGATCCGCAGATACGCAGTATTTT. It translates to CASRGLAGSADTQYF.

V is TRBV19 and J is TRBJ1-2; 7 bases match TRBD1. After removal of 6 bases from V and 2 bases from J, the junction contained 0 bases not matched to a gene. Germline V CDR1 and CDR2: LNHDA, SQIVND (reference sequence). The CDR3 is 12 amino acids. CDR3 in amino acids: CASRDRNYGYTF. The CDR3 region has the DNA TGTGCCAGTAGGGACAGGAACTATGGCTACACCTTC.

J is TRBJ2-3 and V is TRBV6-2 or TRBV6-3; 7 nucleotides line up with TRBD1. CDR1 and CDR2 (germline): MNHEY, SVGEGT. The trim removed 2 bases at V and 5 bases at J, leaving 4 bases unmatched. This CDR3 has 14 amino acids. CDR3 DNA: TGTGCCAGCAGTTACGGGCAGGGGGTAGATACGCAGTATTTT. It is translated as CASSYGQGVDTQYF.

A single count supports this clone. The chain is built from TRBV7-6 and TRBJ1-2; TRBD1 is a possible D gene (5 bases). The CDR3 has 17 residues. V lost 3 bases and J lost 1, with 18 bases in between. Per germline, CDR1 SGHVS and CDR2 FNYEAQ. The CDR3: CASSFMGPTDLNYGYTF. In DNA form, the CDR3 reads TGTGCCAGCAGCTTTATGGGCCCGACAGACCTTAACTATGGCTACACCTTC.

The chain combines TRBV10-1 with TRBJ2-3, with TRBD1 as a possible D gene (6 bases). With 6 bases removed from V and 2 bases from J, the gap between germline ends came to 15 bases. The CDR3 extends over 15 amino acids. Germline V gene data show CDR1 as WNHNN and CDR2 as SYGVQD (reference sequence). CDR3 protein: CASSPGQIDTDTQYF. Here the CDR3 DNA reads TGCGCCAGCAGCCCCGGACAGATCGACACAGATACGCAGTATTTT.

This clone was found a few times. V usage is TRBV5-1 and J usage is TRBJ2-2, with D uncertain. The CDR3 sequence is 15 residues long. The V gene lost 2 bases and the J gene lost 4 bases, with 12 bases spanning the gap. Germline V gives CDR1 SGHRS, CDR2 YFSETQ. In nucleotides, the CDR3 is TGCGCCAGCAGCTTCCACGGGTTGGCCACCGGGGAGCTGTTTTTT. This encodes CASSFHGLATGELFF.

The CDR3: CASSETGSMSPLHF. DNA of the CDR3: TGTGCCAGCAGTGAAACCGGGTCGATGTCACCCCTCCACTTT. This sequence joins TRBV2 and TRBJ1-6; no clear D gene. Looked up from germline, CDR1 is SNHLY and CDR2 is FYNNEI. The length of the CDR3 is 14 residues. Trimming cost V 2 bases and J 10 bases, with 12 bases left between them.

The chain combines TRBV7-3 with TRBJ2-1; 11 bases match TRBD2. The CDR3 covers 17 residues. V dropped 4 bases and J dropped 6; count of bases not matched to a gene: 11. Germline CDR1 reads SGHTA; CDR2 reads FQGTGA. The CDR3 DNA reads TGTGCCAGCAGCTCTCTCATAGCGGGAGGGCCTTCCAATGAGCAGTTCTTC. Translation: CASSSLIAGGPSNEQFF.

The chain uses TRBV9 and TRBJ1-3; the match to TRBD1 covers 8 bases. In germline, CDR1 is SGDLS, CDR2 YYNGEE. This CDR3 is 16 amino acids long. V gave up 4 bases and J gave up 5 bases; unmatched junction bases: 11. The CDR3 coding sequence is TGTGCCAGCAGCCCCCGCCCAGGGACAGGCAGAAACACCATATATTTT. Translating it yields CASSPRPGTGRNTIYF.

The chain links TRBV5-4 to TRBJ2-3; 8 nucleotides agree with TRBD1. J lost 5 bases, V lost 4 bases, and 6 bases had no gene match. Looked up from germline, CDR1 is SGHNT and CDR2 is YYREEE (reference sequence). This CDR3 spans 14 amino acids. The CDR3 DNA is TGTGCCAGCAGCGGGGGACAGGCGGAAGATACGCAGTATTTT. This translates into CASSGGQAEDTQYF.

This chain links TRBV16 with TRBJ2-1; 8 nucleotides agree with TRBD1. The CDR3 covers 15 residues. CDR1 and CDR2 from the germline V gene are KGHSY and FQNENV. J lost 3 bases, V lost 3 bases, and 4 bases had no gene match. CDR3 protein: CASSHPGQGYNEQFF. The CDR3 nucleotides are TGTGCCAGCAGCCACCCAGGACAGGGCTACAATGAGCAGTTCTTC.

The sample holds one count of this clone. The V and J genes are TRBV4-3 and TRBJ2-1; the match to TRBD2 covers 9 bases. Germline lookup yields CDR1 LGHNA and CDR2 YSLEER. Germline trimming cut 4 bases from V and 0 bases from J; bases unmatched to any gene: 13. This CDR3 spans 19 amino acids. The CDR3 spells CASSRGEGLAGSSYNEQFF. The CDR3 DNA reads as TGCGCCAGCAGCCGCGGAGAGGGGCTAGCGGGAAGCTCCTACAATGAGCAGTTCTTC.

The chain carries TRBV19 and TRBJ2-3; 8 positions match TRBD1. Trimming cost V 5 bases and J 0 bases; bases outside gene matches: 7. The CDR3 length is 16 residues. Germline assignment: CDR1 LNHDA and CDR2 SQIVND (reference sequence). CDR3 DNA: TGTGCCAGTAGTGATGACAGGGGCGGGAGCACAGATACGCAGTATTTT. This gives the protein CASSDDRGGSTDTQYF.

The J gene is TRBJ2-5, the V gene TRBV9; TRBD1 might be the D (5 bases). Deletions cut 3 bases from V and 5 bases from J, with 14 bases between. In germline, CDR1 is SGDLS, CDR2 YYNGEE. This CDR3 spans 14 amino acids. The CDR3 DNA follows: TGTGCCAGCAGCGAGGGGCCAGGGCGGGAGACCCAGTACTTC. This sequence encodes CASSEGPGRETQYF.

The V and J genes are TRBV10-1 and TRBJ1-1; D gene uncertain. The CDR3 is 14 residues long. CDR1 WNHNN and CDR2 SYGVQD come from the germline V gene (reference sequence). Trimming took off 0 bases at V and 11 bases at J, with 16 bases between the two ends. The CDR3 sequence is CASSESAGLLDAFF. CDR3 DNA: TGCGCCAGCAGTGAGTCGGCCGGACTTTTAGATGCTTTCTTT.

The chain uses TRBV7-2 and TRBJ1-1, with D possibly matching TRBD1 (5 bases). The V gene lost 5 bases and the J gene lost 6 bases, with 13 bases spanning the gap. The CDR3 has 13 residues. CDR1 SGHTA and CDR2 FQGNSA come from the germline V gene. The CDR3 spells CASSKDNRPEAFF. DNA for the CDR3: TGTGCCAGCAGCAAAGATAACAGGCCTGAAGCTTTCTTT.

J is TRBJ2-2 and V is TRBV5-1; TRBD1 might be the D (6 bases). This CDR3 contains 14 residues. The V gene lost 4 bases and the J gene lost 4 bases, with 11 bases spanning the gap. Germline assignment: CDR1 SGHRS and CDR2 YFSETQ. This CDR3 is CASSQRTATGELFF. The CDR3 region has the DNA TGCGCCAGCAGCCAACGGACAGCCACCGGGGAGCTGTTTTTT.

The rearrangement uses TRBV4-2 and TRBJ2-1, with 11 bases identical to TRBD2. In germline, CDR1 is LGHNA, CDR2 YNFKEQ. The CDR3 is 17 residues long. The ends lost 1 base at V and 5 bases at J; junction bases unmatched: 7. The CDR3 sequence is CASSQGSGTSGNNEQFF. CDR3 DNA: TGTGCCAGCAGCCAAGGGTCCGGGACTAGCGGTAACAATGAGCAGTTCTTC.

The V and J genes are TRBV7-3 and TRBJ1-4, with a weak D call TRBD1 (5 bases). Per germline, CDR1 SGHTA and CDR2 FQGTGA. V was pared by 5 bases and J by 3 bases, with 13 bases between. This CDR3 region has 15 residues. CDR3 amino acids: CASSLTGSPNEKLFF. The CDR3 DNA reads TGTGCCAGCAGCCTTACAGGAAGCCCTAATGAAAAACTGTTTTTT.

The chain couples TRBV28 to TRBJ1-6, with 7 bases fitting TRBD1. Germline V gene sequence: CDR1 MDHEN, CDR2 SYDVKM. V was pared by 6 bases and J by 0 bases, with 11 bases of the junction left unmatched. This CDR3 region has 18 residues. CDR3 sequence reads: CASSLPGTVSSYNSPLHF. The CDR3 DNA reads TGTGCCAGCAGCCTGCCGGGGACAGTCAGCTCCTATAATTCACCCCTCCACTTT.

The chain combines TRBV7-3 with TRBJ1-1; TRBD1 aligns across 7 bases. Looked up from germline, CDR1 is SGHTA and CDR2 is FQGTGA. The CDR3 sequence is 14 residues long. J gave up 5 bases and V 2 bases, and 5 bases lay outside the gene matches. As DNA, the CDR3 is TGTGCCAGCAGCTTACAGGGGGTCGGGACTGAAGCTTTCTTT. Its protein product is CASSLQGVGTEAFF.